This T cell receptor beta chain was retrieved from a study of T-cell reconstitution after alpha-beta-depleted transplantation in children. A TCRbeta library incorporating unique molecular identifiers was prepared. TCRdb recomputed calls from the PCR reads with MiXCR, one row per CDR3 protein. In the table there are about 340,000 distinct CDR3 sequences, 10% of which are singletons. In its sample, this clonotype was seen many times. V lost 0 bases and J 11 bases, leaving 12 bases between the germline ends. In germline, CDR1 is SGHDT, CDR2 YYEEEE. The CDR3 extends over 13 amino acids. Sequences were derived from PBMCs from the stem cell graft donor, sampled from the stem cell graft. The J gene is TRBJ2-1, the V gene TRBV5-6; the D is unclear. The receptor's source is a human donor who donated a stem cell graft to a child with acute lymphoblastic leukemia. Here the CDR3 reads CASSLVGKTKQFF. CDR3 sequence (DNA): TGTGCCAGCAGCTTGGTGGGCAAAACGAAGCAGTTCTTC. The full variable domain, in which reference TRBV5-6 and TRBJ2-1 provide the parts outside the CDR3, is DAGVTQSPTHLIKTRGQQVTLRCSPKSGHDTVSWYQQALGQGPQFIFQYYEEEERQRGNFPDRFSGHQFPNYSSELNVNALLLGDSALYLCASSLVGKTKQFFGPGTRLTVL.